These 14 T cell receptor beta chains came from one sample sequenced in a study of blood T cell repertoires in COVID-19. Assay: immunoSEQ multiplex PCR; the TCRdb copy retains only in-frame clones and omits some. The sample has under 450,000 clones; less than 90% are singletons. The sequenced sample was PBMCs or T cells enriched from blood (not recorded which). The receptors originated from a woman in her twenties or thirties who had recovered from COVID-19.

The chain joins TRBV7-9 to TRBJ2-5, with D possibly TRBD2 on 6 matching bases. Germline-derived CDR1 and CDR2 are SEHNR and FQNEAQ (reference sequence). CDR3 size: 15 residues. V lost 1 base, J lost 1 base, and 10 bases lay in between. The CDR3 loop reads CASSLVMGGQETQYF. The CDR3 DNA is TGTGCCAGCAGCTTAGTTATGGGGGGCCAAGAGACCCAGTACTTC.

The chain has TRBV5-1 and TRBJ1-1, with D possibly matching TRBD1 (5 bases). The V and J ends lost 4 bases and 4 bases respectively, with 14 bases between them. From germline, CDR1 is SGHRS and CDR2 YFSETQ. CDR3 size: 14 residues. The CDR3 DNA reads TGCGCCAGCAGCCAGGGATCGGGTGGCACTGAAGCTTTCTTT. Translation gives CASSQGSGGTEAFF.

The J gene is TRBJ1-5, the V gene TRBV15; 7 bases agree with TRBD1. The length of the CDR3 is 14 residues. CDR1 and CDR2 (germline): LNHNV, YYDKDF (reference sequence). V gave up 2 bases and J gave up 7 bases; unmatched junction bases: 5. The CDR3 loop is CATSRQGEWQPQHF. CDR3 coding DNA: TGTGCCACCAGCAGACAGGGGGAATGGCAGCCCCAGCATTTT.

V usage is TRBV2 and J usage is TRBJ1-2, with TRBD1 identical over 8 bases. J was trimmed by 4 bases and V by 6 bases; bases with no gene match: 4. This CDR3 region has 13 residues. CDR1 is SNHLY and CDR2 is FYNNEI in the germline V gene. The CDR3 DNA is TGTGCCAGCAGGGATGGACAGGGCTATGGCTACACCTTC. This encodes CASRDGQGYGYTF.

The CDR3 DNA sequence: TGTGCCAGCAGTTACGGCAGGGCGAACACCGGGGAGCTGTTTTTT. It encodes CASSYGRANTGELFF. The genes are TRBV6-2 or TRBV6-3 and TRBJ2-2, with D tentatively TRBD1 (5 bases). With 2 bases removed from V and 0 bases from J, the gap between germline ends came to 7 bases. Germline CDR1 reads MNHEY; CDR2 reads SVGEGT. The CDR3 is 15 amino acids.

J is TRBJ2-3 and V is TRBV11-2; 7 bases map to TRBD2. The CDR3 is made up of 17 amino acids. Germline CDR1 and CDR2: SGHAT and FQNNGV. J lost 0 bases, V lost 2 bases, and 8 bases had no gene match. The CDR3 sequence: CASSLPLAEPSTDTQYF. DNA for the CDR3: TGTGCCAGCAGCTTACCGCTAGCGGAGCCAAGCACAGATACGCAGTATTTT.

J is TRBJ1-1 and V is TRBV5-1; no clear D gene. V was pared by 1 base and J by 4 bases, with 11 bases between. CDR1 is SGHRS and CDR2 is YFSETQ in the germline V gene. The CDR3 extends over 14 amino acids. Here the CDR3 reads CASSLNAVGTEAFF. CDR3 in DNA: TGCGCCAGCAGCTTGAACGCGGTAGGCACTGAAGCTTTCTTT.

The chain's CDR3 is CASSYDREGYTF. The CDR3 nucleotides are TGTGCCAGCAGCTACGACAGGGAGGGCTACACCTTC. The gene calls are TRBV7-9 and TRBJ1-2; 7 nucleotides align to TRBD1. CDR3 size: 12 residues. CDR1 SEHNR and CDR2 FQNEAQ come from the germline V gene (reference sequence). The ends lost 4 bases at V and 8 bases at J; junction bases unmatched: 4.

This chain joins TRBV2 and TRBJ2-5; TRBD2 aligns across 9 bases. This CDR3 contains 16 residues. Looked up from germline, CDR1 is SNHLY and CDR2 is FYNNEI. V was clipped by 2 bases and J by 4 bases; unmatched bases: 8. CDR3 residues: CASSERQRGVGETQYF. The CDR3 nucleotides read TGTGCCAGCAGTGAACGCCAGCGGGGGGTGGGAGAGACCCAGTACTTC.

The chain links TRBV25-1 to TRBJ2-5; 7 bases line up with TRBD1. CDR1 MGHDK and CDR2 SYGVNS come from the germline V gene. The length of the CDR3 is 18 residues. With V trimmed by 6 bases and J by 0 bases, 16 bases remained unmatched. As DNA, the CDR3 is TGTGCCAGCAGCGAACAGGGGACCAAACCCCCATACCAAGAGACCCAGTACTTC. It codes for CASSEQGTKPPYQETQYF. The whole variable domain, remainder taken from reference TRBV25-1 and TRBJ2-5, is EADIYQTPRYLVIGTGKKITLECSQTMGHDKMYWYQQDPGMELHLIHYSYGVNSTEKGDLSSESTVSRIRTEHFPLTLESARPSHTSQYLCASSEQGTKPPYQETQYFGPGTRLLVL.

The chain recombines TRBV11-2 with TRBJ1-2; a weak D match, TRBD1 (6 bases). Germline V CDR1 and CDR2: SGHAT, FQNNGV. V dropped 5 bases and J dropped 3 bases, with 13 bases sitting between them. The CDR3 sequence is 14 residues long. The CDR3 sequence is CASSHRDTYYGYTF. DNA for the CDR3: TGTGCCAGCAGCCACCGGGACACCTACTATGGCTACACCTTC.

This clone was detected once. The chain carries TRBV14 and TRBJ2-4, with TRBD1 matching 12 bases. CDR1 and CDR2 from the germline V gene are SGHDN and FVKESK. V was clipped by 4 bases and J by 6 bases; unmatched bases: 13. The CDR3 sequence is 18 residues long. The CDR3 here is CASSPLFRDRGRGNIQYF. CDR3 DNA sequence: TGTGCCAGCAGCCCCTTATTCCGGGACAGGGGGCGAGGAAACATTCAGTACTTC.

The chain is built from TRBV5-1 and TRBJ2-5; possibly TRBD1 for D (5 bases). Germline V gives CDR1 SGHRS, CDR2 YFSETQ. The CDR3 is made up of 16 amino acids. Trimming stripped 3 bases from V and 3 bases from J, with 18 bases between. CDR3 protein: CASSYGAGPLKETQYF. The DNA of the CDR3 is TGCGCCAGCAGCTACGGCGCAGGGCCGCTCAAAGAGACCCAGTACTTC.

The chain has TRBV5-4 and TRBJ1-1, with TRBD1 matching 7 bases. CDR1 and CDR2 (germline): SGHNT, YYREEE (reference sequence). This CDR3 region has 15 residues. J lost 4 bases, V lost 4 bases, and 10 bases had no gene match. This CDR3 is CASSLPGQSGTEAFF. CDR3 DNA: TGTGCCAGCAGCCTCCCGGGACAGTCGGGCACTGAAGCTTTCTTT. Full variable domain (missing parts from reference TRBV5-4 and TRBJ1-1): ETGVTQSPTHLIKTRGQQVTLRCSSQSGHNTVSWYQQALGQGPQFIFQYYREEENGRGNFPPRFSGLQFPNYSSELNVNALELDDSALYLCASSLPGQSGTEAFFGQGTRLTVV.